This record covers a single TCR beta chain. MiXCR, run by TCRdb on the RT-PCR reads, gives a single entry per CDR3 protein. The sample carries about 960,000 distinct CDR3 sequences, around 17% recorded once. Trimming took 5 bases from V and 1 from J, leaving 11 bases between them. Germline V lookup: CDR1 DFQATT, CDR2 SNEGSKA (reference sequence). The CDR3 length is 13 residues. The data belong to a study of patients and donors after allogeneic stem cell transplantation. V and J are TRBV20-1 and TRBJ1-1; possibly TRBD1 for D (6 bases). The sample was blood, either unsorted or a sorted T cell fraction (not recorded which). The origin of this receptor is a human donor who was either an allogeneic HSCT recipient or a stem cell or donor lymphocyte infusion donor (not recorded which). It is not recorded whose cells these are; they may come from a transplant donor. DNA of the CDR3: TGCAGTGCTCCAGGGGCCCAGAACACTGAAGCTTTCTTT. Amino acids: CSAPGAQNTEAFF.